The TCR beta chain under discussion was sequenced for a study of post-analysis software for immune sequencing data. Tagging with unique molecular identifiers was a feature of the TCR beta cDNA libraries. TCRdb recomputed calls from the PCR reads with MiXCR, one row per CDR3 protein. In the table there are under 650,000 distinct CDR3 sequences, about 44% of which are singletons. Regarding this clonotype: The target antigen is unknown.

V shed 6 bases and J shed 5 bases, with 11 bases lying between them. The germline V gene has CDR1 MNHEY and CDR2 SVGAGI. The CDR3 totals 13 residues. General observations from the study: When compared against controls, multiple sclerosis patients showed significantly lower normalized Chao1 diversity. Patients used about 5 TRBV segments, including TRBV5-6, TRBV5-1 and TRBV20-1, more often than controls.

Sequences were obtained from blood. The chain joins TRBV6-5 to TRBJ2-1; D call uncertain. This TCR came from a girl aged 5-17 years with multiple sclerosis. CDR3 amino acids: CASRQNPHNEQFF. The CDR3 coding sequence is TGTGCCAGCAGGCAGAACCCACACAATGAGCAGTTCTTC.